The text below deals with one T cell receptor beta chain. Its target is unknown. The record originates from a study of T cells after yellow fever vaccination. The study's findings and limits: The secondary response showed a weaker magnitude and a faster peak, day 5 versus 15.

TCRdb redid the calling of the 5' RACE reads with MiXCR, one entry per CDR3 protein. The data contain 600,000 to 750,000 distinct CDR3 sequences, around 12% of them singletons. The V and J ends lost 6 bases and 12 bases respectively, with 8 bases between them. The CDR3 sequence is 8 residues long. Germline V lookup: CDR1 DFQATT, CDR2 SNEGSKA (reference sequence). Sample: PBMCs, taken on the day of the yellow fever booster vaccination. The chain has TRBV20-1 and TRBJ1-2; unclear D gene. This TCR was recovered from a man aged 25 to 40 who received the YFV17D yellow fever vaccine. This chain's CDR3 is CSATGNTF. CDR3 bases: TGCAGTGCCACCGGTAACACCTTC.